The rows below give T cell receptor beta chains drawn from one sample of a study of blood T cell repertoires in COVID-19. The table came from immunoSEQ multiplex PCR; TCRdb's copy has only in-frame clones and leaves some out. The profile shows approximately 160,000 clones, 85% to 95% of them singletons. Specimen: peripheral blood. The source of these receptors is a woman between 55 and 75 years old with COVID-19, enrolled during active disease. The CDR3 runs from the conserved cysteine through the conserved F or W. A D gene is named only where the DNA matches it firmly. Rows may omit the clone size; those that give it use once, few, many or a size class.

j_call,clone_size,d_call,v_call,cdr3_length,cdr3_nt,cdr3_aa
TRBJ2-5,-,TRBD1,TRBV19,14,TGTGCCAGTAGTGAGGGGACAGCCCAAGAGACCCAGTACTTC,CASSEGTAQETQYF
TRBJ1-4,-,TRBD1,TRBV15,15,TGTGCCACCAGCAGAGAACAGGGGGCCGGTGAAAAACTGTTTTTT,CATSREQGAGEKLFF
TRBJ1-5,-,-,TRBV4-1,16,TGCGCCAGCAGCCTTAGTGACAGCTTCAGCAATCAGCCCCAGCATTTT,CASSLSDSFSNQPQHF
TRBJ1-3,-,TRBD1,TRBV19,14,TGTGCCAGTAGTGGAGGGGACAGGGGTAACACCATATATTTT,CASSGGDRGNTIYF
TRBJ2-3,-,-,TRBV14,14,TGTGCCAGCAGCCAAGGCATCACTCAATATACGCAGTATTTT,CASSQGITQYTQYF
TRBJ1-2,-,TRBD1,TRBV29-1,14,TGCAGCGCCCTACTCCGGGACAGGGGGTTTGGCTACACCTTC,CSALLRDRGFGYTF
TRBJ1-5,once,-,TRBV7-2,16,TGTGCCAGCAGGGAGTGGGAGGGGAGTGGCAATCAGCCCCAGCATTTT,CASREWEGSGNQPQHF
TRBJ2-1,-,TRBD2,TRBV5-1,15,TGCGCCAGCAGCCATGGACTAGGAGGAAGGGATGAGCAGTTCTTC,CASSHGLGGRDEQFF
TRBJ1-5,-,-,TRBV11-2,14,TGTGCCAGCAGCTTAGGGTGGTCGGGTCAGCCCCAGCATTTT,CASSLGWSGQPQHF
TRBJ2-7,-,-,TRBV7-9,14,TGTGCCAGCACCCAAAGCAGGGGGGCCTACGAGCAGTACTTC,CASTQSRGAYEQYF
TRBJ1-1,-,-,TRBV4-1,14,TGCGCCAGCAGCCAACGACAGGAGAAAAAGGTAGCTTTCTTT,CASSQRQEKKVAFF
TRBJ1-2,-,-,TRBV28,14,TGTGCCAGCAGTTGGACAGTGGGCCGCTATGGCTACACCTTC,CASSWTVGRYGYTF
TRBJ2-2,-,-,TRBV3-1/TRBV3-2,13,TGTGCCTATAGCACAGGCCTTTCCGGGGAGCTGTTTTTT,CAYSTGLSGELFF
TRBJ1-1,once,TRBD1,TRBV28,19,TGTGCCAGCAGTTTATTCCCTATGGACAGGGGGCGGGTGAACACTGAAGCTTTCTTT,CASSLFPMDRGRVNTEAFF
TRBJ1-1,-,-,TRBV5-6,13,TGTGCCAGCAGCTTGGTAGGGGTCGGTGAAGCTTTCTTT,CASSLVGVGEAFF
TRBJ1-1,-,-,TRBV6-1,14,TGTGCCAGCAGTGAAGATAGCGAAAACACTGAAGCTTTCTTT,CASSEDSENTEAFF
TRBJ1-2,-,-,TRBV7-2,15,TGTGCCAGCAGCTTAGACGGGGTGGCTTCCTATGGCTACACCTTC,CASSLDGVASYGYTF
TRBJ1-2,-,TRBD1,TRBV7-9,16,TGTGCCAGCAGCTTCGAGACAGGGAAGGGAAACTATGGCTACACCTTC,CASSFETGKGNYGYTF
TRBJ2-2,-,-,TRBV5-1,15,TGCGCCAGCAGCTCTGCGACAGATTTGACCGGGGAGCTGTTTTTT,CASSSATDLTGELFF
TRBJ2-2,-,-,TRBV11-1,14,TGTGCCAGCAGCGCAGGGTGGAACACCGGGGAGCTGTTTTTT,CASSAGWNTGELFF
TRBJ2-7,-,TRBD1,TRBV27,14,TGTGCCAGCAGTTACGAGCAGGGGGCCTACGAGCAGTACTTC,CASSYEQGAYEQYF
TRBJ1-1,-,-,TRBV5-8,14,TGTGCCAGCAACCTCGGGGGTTTGAACACTGAAGCTTTCTTT,CASNLGGLNTEAFF
TRBJ1-2,-,-,TRBV7-2,13,TGTGCCAGCAGCTTAGTGGGGGGCTATGGCTACACCTTC,CASSLVGGYGYTF
TRBJ2-7,-,-,TRBV6-2/TRBV6-3,13,TGTGCCAGCAGTATCCTGGGGGCGGGTAAACAGTACTTC,CASSILGAGKQYF
TRBJ1-5,-,-,TRBV18,16,TGTGCCAGCTCGCCACCGGGACTGGAGAGCAATCAGCCCCAGCATTTT,CASSPPGLESNQPQHF
TRBJ1-6,-,-,TRBV27,16,TGTGCCAGCAGGCCGAGTGGGACACACTATAATTCACCCCTCCACTTT,CASRPSGTHYNSPLHF
TRBJ2-1,-,TRBD2,TRBV7-7,15,TGTGCTAGCAGCTTAGAAGCGGGGGTCTACAATGAGCAGTTCTTC,CASSLEAGVYNEQFF
TRBJ1-5,-,-,TRBV19,14,TGTGCCAGTAGTTACGGGGGGCTAAGTCAGCCCCAGCATTTT,CASSYGGLSQPQHF
TRBJ1-2,-,-,TRBV18,14,TGTGCCAGCTCGCCAGGGGCGACTAACTATGGCTACACCTTC,CASSPGATNYGYTF
TRBJ2-3,-,TRBD2,TRBV4-1,17,TGCGCCAGCAGCCAACTTTGGGCTAGCGGGGGTAGAGATACGCAGTATTTT,CASSQLWASGGRDTQYF
TRBJ1-4,-,-,TRBV4-2,14,TGTGCCAGCAAGCCGGGAGGGGGAGGTGAAAAACTGTTTTTT,CASKPGGGGEKLFF
TRBJ1-2,-,-,TRBV20-1,17,TGCAGTGCTAGTGTCGTGGGCAGGGTTGGGTTAAACTATGGCTACACCTTC,CSASVVGRVGLNYGYTF
TRBJ1-1,-,-,TRBV6-6,15,TGTGCCAGCAGTCGTCGAAAGGAGGCGAACACTGAAGCTTTCTTT,CASSRRKEANTEAFF
TRBJ1-5,-,TRBD1,TRBV12-5,17,TGTGCTAGTGGCTCCGGGACAGCCGATTATAGCAATCAGCCCCAGCATTTT,CASGSGTADYSNQPQHF
TRBJ1-2,-,TRBD1,TRBV6-6,13,TGTGCCAGCAGTCCCGACAGGGGGCTTGGCTACACCTTC,CASSPDRGLGYTF
TRBJ1-4,-,-,TRBV11-2,16,TGTGCCAGCAGCCTAGAGGGGGGGCAGGTTGGTGAAAAACTGTTTTTT,CASSLEGGQVGEKLFF
TRBJ1-2,-,-,TRBV7-2,14,TGTGCCAGCAGCTTAAATGGCAAGTTTAGGGGGAACACCTTC,CASSLNGKFRGNTF
TRBJ1-2,-,-,TRBV5-1,13,TGCGCCAGCAGACCAGACAGCCTCTATGGCTACACCTTC,CASRPDSLYGYTF
TRBJ1-2,few,TRBD1,TRBV19,15,TGTGCCAGTAGTATAAGGGGACAGGACTACTATGGCTACACCTTC,CASSIRGQDYYGYTF
TRBJ1-2,-,-,TRBV5-1,16,TGCGCCAGCAGCTTGGTTGCCACGAGTACCACTTATGGCTACACCTTC,CASSLVATSTTYGYTF
TRBJ1-2,-,-,TRBV7-2,13,TGTGCCAGCAGCTTAAAAGGGAGGGTTGGCTACACCTTC,CASSLKGRVGYTF
TRBJ1-2,few,TRBD1,TRBV30,13,TGTGCCTGGAAGGAACAGGGGCCCTATGGCTACACCTTC,CAWKEQGPYGYTF
TRBJ1-2,-,-,TRBV5-6,14,TGTGCCAGCAGCTTTGGATGGGCGGGCGATGGCTACACCTTC,CASSFGWAGDGYTF
TRBJ2-7,-,-,TRBV4-3,15,TGCGCCAGCAGCCAGGACCACAGGGCCTCCTACGAGCAGTACTTC,CASSQDHRASYEQYF
TRBJ1-2,-,-,TRBV5-6,16,TGTGCCAGCAGCTTGGCCCGAGCAGCGCGACTCTATGGCTACACCTTC,CASSLARAARLYGYTF
TRBJ1-1,-,-,TRBV4-3,13,TGCGCCAGCAGCCAACAAACAGGTTATCGAGCTTTCTTT,CASSQQTGYRAFF
TRBJ1-2,-,TRBD1,TRBV6-6,14,TGTGCCAGCATGATGGACAGGTCTAACTATGGCTACACCTTC,CASMMDRSNYGYTF
TRBJ2-1,few,-,TRBV12-3/TRBV12-4,13,TGTGCCAGCAGTTTGCAGGCCGGCAATGAGCAGTTCTTC,CASSLQAGNEQFF
TRBJ2-4,-,TRBD2,TRBV2,16,TGTGCCAGCAACGGGCGGCTAGCGGTAGCCAAAAACATTCAGTACTTC,CASNGRLAVAKNIQYF
TRBJ1-6,-,-,TRBV19,17,TGTGCCAGTAGTCTGGAGCTACTTAGCTCCTATAATTCACCCCTCCACTTT,CASSLELLSSYNSPLHF
TRBJ1-6,-,TRBD1,TRBV9,13,TGTGCCAGCAGCTTACGGGACAGACCACCCCTCCACTTT,CASSLRDRPPLHF
TRBJ1-1,once,TRBD1,TRBV6-5,15,TGTGCCAGCAGTTACTCGTACAGGGGGGACACTGAAGCTTTCTTT,CASSYSYRGDTEAFF
TRBJ2-1,once,-,TRBV11-3,15,TGTGCCAGCAGCATAAGGGAGAGCTCCTACAATGAGCAGTTCTTC,CASSIRESSYNEQFF
TRBJ1-4,-,-,TRBV7-9,14,TGTGCCAGCAGCTTTTCTTCAGCTAATGAAAAACTGTTTTTT,CASSFSSANEKLFF
TRBJ2-7,-,-,TRBV6-2/TRBV6-3,13,TGTGCCAGCAGTAAATCCGCCAGGGTTGAGCAGTACTTC,CASSKSARVEQYF
TRBJ1-1,-,-,TRBV27,15,TGTGCCAGCTTTTCTCCTGCCCGAAGGACAGTTGAAGCTTTCTTT,CASFSPARRTVEAFF
TRBJ2-5,-,-,TRBV5-1,11,TGCGCCAGCAGCCCAGGCGAGACCCAGTACTTC,CASSPGETQYF
TRBJ2-5,-,-,TRBV28,11,TGTGCCACCGGAGAATGGGAGACCCAGTACTTC,CATGEWETQYF
TRBJ1-6,-,TRBD1,TRBV30,13,TGTGCCTCGAAGGGGGCGGATGGTTCACCCCTCCACTTT,CASKGADGSPLHF
TRBJ2-2,-,TRBD1,TRBV11-3,14,TGTGCCAGCAGCCTAGACAGGGGGGCCGGGGAGCTGTTTTTT,CASSLDRGAGELFF